These T cell receptor beta chains were read from a single sample in a study of cytomegalovirus exposure and HLA in healthy donors. The assay was immunoSEQ multiplex PCR, and TCRdb's table has in-frame clones only and misses some. This table holds about 140,000 clones, more than 75% found once. Sequencing was performed on PBMCs. Receptor source: a man aged 18 to 30 in good health and CMV-seropositive. CDR3s include the opening cysteine and the closing phenylalanine or tryptophan.

V gene: TRBV5-1; J gene: TRBJ2-7; CDR3 protein: CASSKTGNYEQYF
V gene: TRBV28; J gene: TRBJ2-7; CDR3 protein: CASSFSRVHEQYF
V gene: TRBV9; J gene: TRBJ2-7; CDR3 protein: CASSVSLYEQYF
V gene: TRBV6-6; J gene: TRBJ2-7; CDR3 protein: CASSWDSTYEQYF
V gene: TRBV6-1; J gene: TRBJ2-7; CDR3 protein: CASNDRVYEQYF
V gene: TRBV28; J gene: TRBJ1-3; CDR3 protein: CASRGTTNTIYF
V gene: TRBV18; J gene: TRBJ1-2; CDR3 protein: CASSPGQGSVSGYTF
V gene: TRBV11-2; J gene: TRBJ1-1; CDR3 protein: CASSLWDRGARNTEAFF
V gene: TRBV5-1; J gene: TRBJ1-1; CDR3 protein: CASSFGTGGETEAFF
V gene: TRBV5-1; J gene: TRBJ2-1; CDR3 protein: CASKSSGTYNEQFF
V gene: TRBV28; J gene: TRBJ2-7; CDR3 protein: CASSLAGPSYEQYF
V gene: TRBV7-8; J gene: TRBJ2-3; CDR3 protein: CASSSWRASTDTQYF
V gene: TRBV19; J gene: TRBJ2-1; CDR3 protein: CASSRFGQGVSEQFF
V gene: TRBV29-1; J gene: TRBJ1-2; CDR3 protein: CSVDGGQGGYGYTF
V gene: TRBV28; J gene: TRBJ1-3; CDR3 protein: CASTEVDSGNTIYF
V gene: TRBV10-3; J gene: TRBJ2-5; CDR3 protein: CAIKRGLAGVETQYF
V gene: TRBV18; J gene: TRBJ1-5; CDR3 protein: CASSPSAANQPQHF
V gene: TRBV2; J gene: TRBJ2-6; CDR3 protein: CASSLTGDSGANVLTF
V gene: TRBV5-1; J gene: TRBJ2-3; CDR3 protein: CASSLGPSGTSTDTQYF
V gene: TRBV18; J gene: TRBJ2-7; CDR3 protein: CASSPPGSYEQYF
V gene: TRBV7-9; J gene: TRBJ1-4; CDR3 protein: CASSFGLTDEKLFF
V gene: TRBV30; J gene: TRBJ1-3; CDR3 protein: CAWTGTGAGNTIYF
V gene: TRBV2; J gene: TRBJ1-1; CDR3 protein: CATNHRDTEAFF
V gene: TRBV12-5; J gene: TRBJ2-1; CDR3 protein: CARRLQFF
V gene: TRBV2; J gene: TRBJ2-1; CDR3 protein: CASSRQGTSSYNEQFF
V gene: TRBV5-1; J gene: TRBJ2-3; CDR3 protein: CASSLMTSGGRTDTQYF
V gene: TRBV13; J gene: TRBJ1-2; CDR3 protein: CASSLGGDKSYGYTF
V gene: TRBV28; J gene: TRBJ2-1; CDR3 protein: CASSPTSGDSYNEQFF
V gene: TRBV5-1; J gene: TRBJ2-7; CDR3 protein: CASSLAGESYEQYF
V gene: TRBV28; J gene: TRBJ1-1; CDR3 protein: CASTQGRTNTEAFF
V gene: TRBV13; J gene: TRBJ2-7; CDR3 protein: CASSLARTSGSEQYF
V gene: TRBV5-1; J gene: TRBJ1-1; CDR3 protein: CASSSDTEAFF
V gene: TRBV6-5; J gene: TRBJ2-3; CDR3 protein: CASSSSTDTQYF
V gene: TRBV6-1; J gene: TRBJ2-3; CDR3 protein: CASSEETGDTQYF
V gene: TRBV28; J gene: TRBJ1-5; CDR3 protein: CASSLQGRNQPQHF
V gene: TRBV11-2; J gene: TRBJ1-2; CDR3 protein: CASSSRTGPYYGYTF
V gene: TRBV6-1; J gene: TRBJ2-7; CDR3 protein: CASSVLGGSSYEQYF
V gene: TRBV14; J gene: TRBJ1-1; CDR3 protein: CASRPPTANTEAFF
V gene: TRBV27; J gene: TRBJ2-5; CDR3 protein: CASSPTQGQETQYF
V gene: TRBV29-1; J gene: TRBJ2-7; CDR3 protein: CSVQGTGVHEQYF
V gene: TRBV7-2; J gene: TRBJ1-6; CDR3 protein: CASSLVRRGGNSPLHF
V gene: TRBV19; J gene: TRBJ2-1; CDR3 protein: CASSITDEQFF
V gene: TRBV7-2; J gene: TRBJ2-3; CDR3 protein: CASSLGGGGTSAHTQYF
V gene: TRBV6-5; J gene: TRBJ2-7; CDR3 protein: CASSITGTGVGEQYF
V gene: TRBV7-9; J gene: TRBJ1-1; CDR3 protein: CASSPPGRGRTEAFF
V gene: TRBV5-6; J gene: TRBJ1-2; CDR3 protein: CASTTGSRDYGYTF
V gene: TRBV14; J gene: TRBJ2-1; CDR3 protein: CASSQGMSGGLDNEQFF
V gene: TRBV19; J gene: TRBJ2-5; CDR3 protein: CASSISVGLLSLGQETQYF
V gene: TRBV15; J gene: TRBJ1-5; CDR3 protein: CATSREGQVRQPQHF
V gene: TRBV27; J gene: TRBJ2-7; CDR3 protein: CASTREGEQYF
V gene: TRBV27; J gene: TRBJ2-3; CDR3 protein: CASSLTGLAGADTQYF
V gene: TRBV4-1; J gene: TRBJ2-7; CDR3 protein: CASSQGLDLYEQYF
V gene: TRBV10-3; J gene: TRBJ1-1; CDR3 protein: CAISKGQNTEAFF